The clone carrying this T cell receptor (beta chain) was found many times. CDR3 length: 15 residues. V shed 0 bases and J shed 9 bases, with 14 bases lying between them. The entry originates in a study of human T cells and chemical hapten exposure. Study as a whole: How much TCR each sample yielded varied, mostly because pooled library volumes differed slightly.

From whole blood left unfractionated, total RNA was extracted. TCRdb re-called the 5' RACE reads with MiXCR, one entry per CDR3 protein. Of 150,000 or so distinct CDR3 sequences in the sample, over 3.5% are singletons; the top ten hold over 1.2%. The sequence derives from a female donor in good health. The V and J genes are TRBV12-3 or TRBV12-4 and TRBJ2-2; D is perhaps TRBD2 (5 bases). The CDR3 nucleotides are TGTGCCAGCAGTTTAGCGGAGGCGGGCTCTCGGGAGCTGTTTTTT. Translated: CASSLAEAGSRELFF.